Listed here are 15 T cell receptor beta chains from one sample, sequenced in a study of human T cells and chemical hapten exposure. Regarding time point: pre-sensitization, week 0. Treatment given: therapeutic diphenylcyclopropenone sensitization with weekly scalp DPC. In TCRdb, the RACE reads were re-called with MiXCR into one record per CDR3 protein. The data hold around 300,000 distinct CDR3 sequences, with about 5% observed a single time. Sample: whole blood, taken in connection with sensitization to the hapten diphenylcyclopropenone (DPC). These receptors came from a woman aged 18-30 years with alopecia areata. Some clones in this sample may be carry-over from other donors' samples.

V and J are TRBV27 and TRBJ2-5, with a tentative D call TRBD1 (6 bases). This CDR3 is built from 15 residues. Per germline, CDR1 MNHEY and CDR2 SMNVEV (reference sequence). The ends were cut back, 7 bases at V and 0 bases at J, with 15 bases in the middle. In nucleotides, the CDR3 is TGTGCCAGCAAAACGACAGGAGCAAACCAAGAGACCCAGTACTTC. Translating it yields CASKTTGANQETQYF.

In this sample, this clonotype turned up many times. The gene calls are TRBV5-1 and TRBJ1-5; weak D call: TRBD1 (5 bases). CDR3 length equals 14 residues. CDR1 and CDR2 (germline): SGHRS, YFSETQ. V lost 4 bases and J lost 4, with 12 bases in between. The chain's CDR3 is CASSTGTANQPQHF. The CDR3 nucleotides are TGCGCCAGCAGCACCGGGACCGCTAATCAGCCCCAGCATTTT.

Many counts were recorded for this clonotype. The chain carries TRBV4-1 and TRBJ2-1; tentatively, D is TRBD2 (6 bases). The CDR3 totals 14 residues. V lost 0 bases and J 6 bases, leaving 9 bases between the germline ends. From germline, CDR1 is MGHRA and CDR2 YSYEKL. The CDR3 region has the DNA TGCGCCAGCAGCCAAGATCCACTAGCCAATGAGCAGTTCTTC. As protein: CASSQDPLANEQFF.

J is TRBJ2-5 and V is TRBV2, with TRBD1 as a possible D gene (7 bases). The CDR3 runs to 17 residues. CDR1 SNHLY and CDR2 FYNNEI come from the germline V gene. V was pared by 8 bases and J by 1 base, with 23 bases between. The CDR3 coding sequence is TGTGCCAGCGATCCCAGACAGGGAGGACTTTTCCAAGAGACCCAGTACTTC. Translated: CASDPRQGGLFQETQYF. Filled out from reference TRBV2 and TRBJ2-5, the complete variable domain reads EPEVTQTPSHQVTQMGQEVILRCVPISNHLYFYWYRQILGQKVEFLVSFYNNEISEKSEIFDDQFSVERPDGSNFTLKIRSTKLEDSAMYFCASDPRQGGLFQETQYFGPGTRLLVL.

There are a few counts of this clonotype. The rearrangement joins TRBV27 to TRBJ2-7; TRBD1 matches 7 bases. Germline trimming cut 5 bases from V and 2 bases from J; bases unmatched to any gene: 6. Germline CDR1 MNHEY, CDR2 SMNVEV (reference sequence). The CDR3 is 14 amino acids. The CDR3 bases are TGTGCCAGCAGTCCTGGACAGGTAACCTACGAGCAGTACTTC. Translated: CASSPGQVTYEQYF.

This clonotype was counted a few times. The chain's CDR3 is CASSLVWVDPMKKTQYF. The DNA of the CDR3 is TGTGCCAGCAGTTTAGTTTGGGTTGACCCGATGAAGAAGACCCAGTACTTC. The chain employs TRBV28 and TRBJ2-5, with D unclear. The germline CDR1 and CDR2 sequences are MDHEN and SYDVKM. CDR3 length: 17 residues. Trimming cost V 2 bases and J 6 bases, with 22 bases left between them.

This clonotype has a handful of counts. This chain links TRBV20-1 with TRBJ1-2, with D maybe TRBD1 (6 bases). Trimming took 6 bases from V and 7 from J, leaving 21 bases between them. The CDR3 is 14 residues long. The germline gives CDR1 DFQATT, CDR2 SNEGSKA (reference sequence). This CDR3 reads CSANRQAQGVGYTF. The CDR3 nucleotides are TGCAGTGCAAACCGACAGGCTCAAGGGGTTGGCTACACCTTC.

This chain links TRBV20-1 with TRBJ2-7; 8 bases line up with TRBD1. V was pared by 6 bases and J by 4 bases, with 14 bases of the junction left unmatched. This CDR3 has 15 amino acids. From germline, CDR1 is DFQATT and CDR2 SNEGSKA (reference sequence). The CDR3 DNA reads TGCAGTGCCTCTTTAACTTCTACAGGGGGGTACGAGCAGTACTTC. Its protein is CSASLTSTGGYEQYF.

J is TRBJ1-1 and V is TRBV12-3 or TRBV12-4; 7 nucleotides line up with TRBD1. With 5 bases clipped from V and 5 bases from J, the junction kept 5 bases outside the gene matches. The CDR3 consists of 13 residues. The CDR3 sequence: CASSDRDETEAFF. CDR3 DNA: TGTGCCAGCAGTGACAGGGATGAAACTGAAGCTTTCTTT.

This clonotype was seen ten or more times. The chain combines TRBV5-4 with TRBJ1-2; TRBD1 agrees at 9 bases. The CDR3 totals 19 residues. CDR1 SGHNT and CDR2 YYREEE come from the germline V gene (reference sequence). Unmatched junction bases numbered 19, after V lost 2 bases and J lost 5 bases. The DNA for the CDR3 is TGTGCCAGCAGCTTCGAGTTCTACGGGACAGGGTTTTCCTCGTATGGCTACACCTTC. Translation: CASSFEFYGTGFSSYGYTF.

The V call is TRBV27, the J call TRBJ1-5, with D perhaps TRBD1 (6 bases). Trimming removed 6 bases from V and 2 bases from J, with 14 bases in between. Germline CDR1 is MNHEY and CDR2 is SMNVEV (reference sequence). The CDR3 spans 15 residues. CDR3 region: CASSRMGQRNQPQHF. CDR3 DNA sequence: TGTGCCAGCAGCCGAATGGGACAACGCAATCAGCCCCAGCATTTT.

The chain combines TRBV28 with TRBJ2-7; D may match TRBD1 or TRBD2 (5 bases each). CDR3 length: 17 amino acids. CDR1 MDHEN and CDR2 SYDVKM come from the germline V gene. Trimming cost V 5 bases and J 0 bases, with 20 bases left between them. The CDR3 here is CASSIRIRDPSSYEQYF. The CDR3 DNA reads as TGTGCCAGCAGTATAAGAATCAGGGACCCAAGCTCCTACGAGCAGTACTTC. Using reference TRBV28 and TRBJ2-7 for the parts outside the CDR3, the full variable domain is DVKVTQSSRYLVKRTGEKVFLECVQDMDHENMFWYRQDPGLGLRLIYFSYDVKMKEKGDIPEGYSVSREKKERFSLILESASTNQTSMYLCASSIRIRDPSSYEQYFGPGTRLTVT.

This clonotype has a count of ten or more. CDR3 in DNA: TGTGCCAGCAGCAGCTCAGCGGTCCCGAGGACTGAAGCTTTCTTT. Its translation is CASSSSAVPRTEAFF. The V gene is TRBV6-6, the J gene TRBJ1-1; no reliable D call. V was pared by 6 bases and J by 5 bases, with 19 bases between. There are 15 residues in the CDR3. Per germline, CDR1 MNHNY and CDR2 SVGAGI (reference sequence).

The chain couples TRBV7-3 to TRBJ2-2; D possibly corresponds to TRBD1 (6 bases). Trimming stripped 6 bases from V and 6 bases from J, with 11 bases between. Germline values: CDR1 SGHTA, CDR2 FQGTGA. CDR3 length: 13 amino acids. The CDR3 loop reads CASRKPGAGELFF. The CDR3 DNA follows: TGTGCCAGCAGAAAACCAGGGGCCGGGGAGCTGTTTTTT.

This clonotype was seen only a few times. The chain uses TRBV27 and TRBJ1-2; D gene ambiguous. Germline V gene data show CDR1 as MNHEY and CDR2 as SMNVEV (reference sequence). The CDR3 spans 13 residues. V lost 0 bases, J lost 6 bases, and 8 bases lay in between. The CDR3 DNA is TGTGCCAGCAGTTTATCGTACGTGGATGGCTACACCTTC. Its translation: CASSLSYVDGYTF.